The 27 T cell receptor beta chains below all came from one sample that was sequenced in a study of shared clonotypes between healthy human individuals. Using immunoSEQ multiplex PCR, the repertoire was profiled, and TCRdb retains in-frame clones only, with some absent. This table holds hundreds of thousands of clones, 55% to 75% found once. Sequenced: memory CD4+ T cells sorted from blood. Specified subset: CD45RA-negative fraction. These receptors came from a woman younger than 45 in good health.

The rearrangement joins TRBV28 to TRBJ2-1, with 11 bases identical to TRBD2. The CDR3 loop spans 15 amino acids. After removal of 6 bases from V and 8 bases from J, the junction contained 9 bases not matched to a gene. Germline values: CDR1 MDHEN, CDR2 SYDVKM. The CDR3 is CASSISGRVGDEQFF. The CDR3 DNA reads TGTGCCAGCAGCATTAGCGGGAGGGTTGGTGATGAGCAGTTCTTC.

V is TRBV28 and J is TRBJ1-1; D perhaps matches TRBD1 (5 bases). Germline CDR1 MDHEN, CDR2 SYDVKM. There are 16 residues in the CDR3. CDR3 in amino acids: CASWRGHLGEEPEAFF. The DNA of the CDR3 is TGTGCGAGCTGGCGTGGACACCTAGGGGAAGAACCTGAAGCTTTCTTT.

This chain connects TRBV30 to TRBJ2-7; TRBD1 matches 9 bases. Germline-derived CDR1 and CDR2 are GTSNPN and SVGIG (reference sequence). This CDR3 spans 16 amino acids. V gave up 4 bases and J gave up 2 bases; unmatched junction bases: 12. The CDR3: CAWNKYRDRAPYEQYF. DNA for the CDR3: TGTGCCTGGAATAAATACCGGGACAGGGCCCCCTACGAGCAGTACTTC.

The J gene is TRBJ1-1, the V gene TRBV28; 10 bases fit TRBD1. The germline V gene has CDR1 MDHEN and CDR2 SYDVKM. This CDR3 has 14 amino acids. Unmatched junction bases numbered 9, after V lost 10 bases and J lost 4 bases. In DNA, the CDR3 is TGTGCCATCCACCCGGACAGGGGGGCCACTGAAGCTTTCTTT. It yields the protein CAIHPDRGATEAFF.

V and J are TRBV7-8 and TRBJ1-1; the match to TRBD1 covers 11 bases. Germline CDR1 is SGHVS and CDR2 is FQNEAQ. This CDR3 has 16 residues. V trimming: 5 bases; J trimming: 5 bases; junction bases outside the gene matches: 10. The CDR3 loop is CASSRDRGAGTTEAFF. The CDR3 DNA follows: TGTGCCAGCAGCCGGGACAGGGGGGCAGGAACGACTGAAGCTTTCTTT.

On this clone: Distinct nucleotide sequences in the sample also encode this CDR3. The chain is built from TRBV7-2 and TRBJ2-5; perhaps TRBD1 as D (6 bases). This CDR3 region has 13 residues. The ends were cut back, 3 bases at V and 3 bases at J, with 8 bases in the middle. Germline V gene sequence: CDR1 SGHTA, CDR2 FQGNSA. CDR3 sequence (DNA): TGTGCCAGCAGCTTTGCAGGGGAAGAGACCCAGTACTTC. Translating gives CASSFAGEETQYF.

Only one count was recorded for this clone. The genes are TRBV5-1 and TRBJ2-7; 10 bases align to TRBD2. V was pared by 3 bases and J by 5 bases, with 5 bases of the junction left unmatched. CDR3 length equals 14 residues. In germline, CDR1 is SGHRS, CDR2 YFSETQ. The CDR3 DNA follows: TGCGCCAGCAGCTGGAGCGGGAGGGAAAACGAGCAGTACTTC. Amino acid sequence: CASSWSGRENEQYF.

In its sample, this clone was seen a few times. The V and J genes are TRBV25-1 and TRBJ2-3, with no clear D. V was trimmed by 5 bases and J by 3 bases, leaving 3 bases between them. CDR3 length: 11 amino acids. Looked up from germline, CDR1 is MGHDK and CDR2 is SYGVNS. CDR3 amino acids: CASSTTDTQYF. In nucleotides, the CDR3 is TGTGCCAGCAGTACAACAGATACGCAGTATTTT.

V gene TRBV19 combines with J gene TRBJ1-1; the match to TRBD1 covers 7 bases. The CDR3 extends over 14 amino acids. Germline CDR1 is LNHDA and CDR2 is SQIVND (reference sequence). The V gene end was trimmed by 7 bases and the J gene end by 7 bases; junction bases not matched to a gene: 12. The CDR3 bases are TGTGCCAGTACCCAACAGGGGTCCGTGGTTGAAGCTTTCTTT. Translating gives CASTQQGSVVEAFF.

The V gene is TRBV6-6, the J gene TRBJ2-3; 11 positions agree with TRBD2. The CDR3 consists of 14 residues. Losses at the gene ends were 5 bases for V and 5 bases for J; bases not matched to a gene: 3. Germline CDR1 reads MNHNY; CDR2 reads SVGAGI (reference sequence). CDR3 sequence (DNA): TGTGCCAGCAGTCCCGGACTAGCGGGAGATACGCAGTATTTT. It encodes CASSPGLAGDTQYF.

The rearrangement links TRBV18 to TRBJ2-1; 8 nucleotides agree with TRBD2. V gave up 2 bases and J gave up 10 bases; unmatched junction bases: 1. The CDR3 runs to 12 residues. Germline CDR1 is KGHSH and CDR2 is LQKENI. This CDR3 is CASSPASGEQFF. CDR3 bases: TGTGCCAGCTCACCAGCTAGCGGGGAGCAGTTCTTC.

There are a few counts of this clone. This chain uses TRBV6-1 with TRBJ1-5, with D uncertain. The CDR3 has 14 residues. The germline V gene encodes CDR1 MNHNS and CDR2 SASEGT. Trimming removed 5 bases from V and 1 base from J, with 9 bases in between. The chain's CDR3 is CASSPVLSNQPQHF. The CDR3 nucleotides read TGTGCCAGCAGTCCTGTCCTGAGCAATCAGCCCCAGCATTTT.

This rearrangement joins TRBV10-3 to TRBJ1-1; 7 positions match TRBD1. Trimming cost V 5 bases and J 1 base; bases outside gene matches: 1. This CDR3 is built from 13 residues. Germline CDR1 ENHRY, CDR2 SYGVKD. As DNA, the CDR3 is TGTGCCATCAGTACAGGGGCGAACACTGAAGCTTTCTTT. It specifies CAISTGANTEAFF.

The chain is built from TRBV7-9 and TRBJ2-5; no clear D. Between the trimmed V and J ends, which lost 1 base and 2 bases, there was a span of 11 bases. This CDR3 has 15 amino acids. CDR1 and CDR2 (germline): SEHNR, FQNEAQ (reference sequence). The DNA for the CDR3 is TGTGCCAGCAGCTTAGTCATAGGGTCACAAGAGACCCAGTACTTC. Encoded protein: CASSLVIGSQETQYF.

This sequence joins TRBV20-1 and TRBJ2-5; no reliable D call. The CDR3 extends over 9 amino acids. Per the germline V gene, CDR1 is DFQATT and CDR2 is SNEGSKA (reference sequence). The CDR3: CRAPETQYF. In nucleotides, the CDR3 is TGCAGGGCCCCGGAGACCCAGTACTTC.

CDR3 bases: TGTGCCAGCAGCTTAGGTTCAGACAGCCGATGGGAGACCCAGTACTTC. Amino acid sequence: CASSLGSDSRWETQYF. The chain has TRBV11-2 and TRBJ2-5, with D possibly matching TRBD1 (5 bases). The V end lost 1 base, the J end lost 5 bases, and 17 bases lay between the germline ends. CDR1 is SGHAT, CDR2 FQNNGV, per germline. This CDR3 comprises 16 residues.

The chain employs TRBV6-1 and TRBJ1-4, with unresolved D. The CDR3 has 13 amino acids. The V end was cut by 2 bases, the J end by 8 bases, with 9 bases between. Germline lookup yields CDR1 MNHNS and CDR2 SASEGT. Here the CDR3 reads CASSEQVVEKLFF. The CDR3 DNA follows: TGTGCCAGCAGTGAACAGGTTGTCGAAAAACTGTTTTTT.

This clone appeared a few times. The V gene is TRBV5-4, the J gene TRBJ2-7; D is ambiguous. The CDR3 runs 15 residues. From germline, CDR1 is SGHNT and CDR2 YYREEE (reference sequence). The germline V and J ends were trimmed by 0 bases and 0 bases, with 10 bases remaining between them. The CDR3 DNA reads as TGTGCCAGCAGCTTGGGAGCCCACAGCTCCTACGAGCAGTACTTC. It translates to CASSLGAHSSYEQYF.

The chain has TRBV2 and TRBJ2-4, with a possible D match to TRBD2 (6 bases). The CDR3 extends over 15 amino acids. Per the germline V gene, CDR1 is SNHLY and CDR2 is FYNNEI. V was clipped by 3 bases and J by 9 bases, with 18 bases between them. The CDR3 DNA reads TGTGCCAGCAGTGAGTCGGGGACTGACCGCGGCATTCAGTACTTC. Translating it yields CASSESGTDRGIQYF.

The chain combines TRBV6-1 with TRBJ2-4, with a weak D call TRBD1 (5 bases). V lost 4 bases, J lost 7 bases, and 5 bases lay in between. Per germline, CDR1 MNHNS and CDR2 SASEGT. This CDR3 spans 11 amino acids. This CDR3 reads CASSAGNIQYF. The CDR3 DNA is TGTGCCAGCAGTGCAGGGAACATTCAGTACTTC.

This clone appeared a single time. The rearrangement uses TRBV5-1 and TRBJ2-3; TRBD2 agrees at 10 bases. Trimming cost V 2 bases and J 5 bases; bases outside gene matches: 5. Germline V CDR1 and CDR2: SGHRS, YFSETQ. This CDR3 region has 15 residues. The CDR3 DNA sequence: TGCGCCAGCAGCTTCTTAGCGGGAGGAGGAGATACGCAGTATTTT. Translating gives CASSFLAGGGDTQYF. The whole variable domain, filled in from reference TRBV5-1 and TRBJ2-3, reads KAGVTQTPRYLIKTRGQQVTLSCSPISGHRSVSWYQQTPGQGLQFLFEYFSETQRNKGNFPGRFSGRQFSNSRSEMNVSTLELGDSALYLCASSFLAGGGDTQYFGPGTRLTVL.

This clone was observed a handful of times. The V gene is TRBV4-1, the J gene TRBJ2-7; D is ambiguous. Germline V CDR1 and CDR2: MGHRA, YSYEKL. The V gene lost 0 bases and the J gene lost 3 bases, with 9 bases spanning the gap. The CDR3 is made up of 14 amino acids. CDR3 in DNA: TGCGCCAGCAGCCAAGAGGGCACCATCTACGAGCAGTACTTC. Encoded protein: CASSQEGTIYEQYF.

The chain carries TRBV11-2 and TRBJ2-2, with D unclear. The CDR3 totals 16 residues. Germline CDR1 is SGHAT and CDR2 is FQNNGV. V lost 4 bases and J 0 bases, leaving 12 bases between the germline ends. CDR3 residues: CASSSASRPNTGELFF. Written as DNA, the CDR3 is TGTGCCAGCAGCTCGGCCTCACGCCCGAACACCGGGGAGCTGTTTTTT.

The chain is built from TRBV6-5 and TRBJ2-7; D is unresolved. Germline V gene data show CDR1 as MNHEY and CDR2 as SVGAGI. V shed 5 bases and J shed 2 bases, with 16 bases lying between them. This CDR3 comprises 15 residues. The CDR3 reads CASSPDGVLAYEQYF. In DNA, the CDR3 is TGTGCCAGCAGTCCGGACGGAGTCCTAGCCTACGAGCAGTACTTC.

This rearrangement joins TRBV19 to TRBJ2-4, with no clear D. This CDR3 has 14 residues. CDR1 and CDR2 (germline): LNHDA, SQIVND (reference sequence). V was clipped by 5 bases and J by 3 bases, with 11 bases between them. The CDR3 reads CASSPEAGKNIQYF. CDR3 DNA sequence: TGTGCCAGTAGTCCGGAAGCAGGCAAAAACATTCAGTACTTC. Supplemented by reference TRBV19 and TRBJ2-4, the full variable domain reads DGGITQSPKYLFRKEGQNVTLSCEQNLNHDAMYWYRQDPGQGLRLIYYSQIVNDFQKGDIAEGYSVSREKKESFPLTVTSAQKNPTAFYLCASSPEAGKNIQYFGAGTRLSVL.

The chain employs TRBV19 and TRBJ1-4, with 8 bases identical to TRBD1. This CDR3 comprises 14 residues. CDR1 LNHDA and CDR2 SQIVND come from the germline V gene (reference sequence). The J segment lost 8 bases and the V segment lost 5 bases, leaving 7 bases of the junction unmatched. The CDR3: CASSSTGDGEKLFF. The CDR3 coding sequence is TGTGCCAGTAGTTCGACAGGGGATGGGGAAAAACTGTTTTTT.

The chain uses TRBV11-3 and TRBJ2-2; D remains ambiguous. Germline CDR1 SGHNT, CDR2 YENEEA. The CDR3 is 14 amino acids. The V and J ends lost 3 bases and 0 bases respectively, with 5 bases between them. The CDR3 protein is CASSFSSNTGELFF. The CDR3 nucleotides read TGTGCCAGCAGCTTTTCCTCGAACACCGGGGAGCTGTTTTTT.